This record looks at one T cell receptor (beta chain) sequence and its context. The method was immunoSEQ multiplex PCR; TCRdb's version includes in-frame clones alone and lacks a portion of them. The data hold some 150,000 clones, with 65% to 90% observed a single time. Germline V gene data show CDR1 as SEHNR and CDR2 as FQNEAQ (reference sequence). V lost 5 bases to trimming and J lost 11 bases, with 12 bases between them. The CDR3 totals 11 residues. The data are from a study of T cell responses to AZD1222 COVID-19 vaccine. The clonotype was recovered from an adult who received the MenACWY meningococcal vaccine as a control. The V and J genes are TRBV7-9 and TRBJ1-1, with D perhaps TRBD1 (6 bases). Specimen: peripheral blood, collected 28 days after the second dose of the MenACWY control vaccine. The DNA of the CDR3 is TGTGCCAGCAGCCCAGGGGACGCGGCTTTCTTT. It yields the protein CASSPGDAAFF.